The present T cell receptor (beta chain) was sequenced within a study of T cell repertoires in ileal Crohn's disease. Study-level information: Patients had a median approximately 7.2-year disease duration, and under 45% were active smokers. Thiopurines (about ten) or anti-TNF agents (about 19) were given postoperatively to about half.

This clone occurred a few times. Its antigen remains unidentified. Method: immunoSEQ multiplex PCR; TCRdb's copy keeps in-frame clones and lacks some. The profile shows some 16,000 clones, 75% to 90% of them singletons. The ends lost 3 bases at V and 1 base at J; junction bases unmatched: 9. Germline assignment: CDR1 SGHNT and CDR2 YYREEE (reference sequence). This CDR3 spans 17 amino acids. General study findings and limits: Compared with CD4 T cells, sorted CD8 cells carried more expanded clones. Compared with non-smokers, active smokers at surgery showed more clonal expansions.

The sequenced sample was ileal tissue. The J gene is TRBJ1-2, the V gene TRBV5-4, with 10 bases identical to TRBD1. The source of this sequence is an adult with Crohn's disease. This CDR3 reads CASSSIPWDRGNYGYTF. In DNA, the CDR3 is TGTGCCAGCAGCTCCATACCCTGGGACAGGGGTAACTATGGCTACACCTTC.